Each of the 21 T cell receptor beta chains below was sequenced from the same sample in a study of T cell repertoires and HLA-DP antigens. Their specific antigens are unknown. Assay: immunoSEQ multiplex PCR; the TCRdb copy retains only in-frame clones and omits some. The sample has some 120,000 clones; 92% are singletons. What was sequenced was CD4+ T cells from PBMCs. These receptors all stem from a woman aged 18-29 years in good health and CMV-seronegative.

CDR3 coding DNA: TGTGCTAGTGGTTTGGGGACTAGCGGGGGGTTAGAGACCCAGTACTTC. It translates to CASGLGTSGGLETQYF. V is TRBV12-5 and J is TRBJ2-5; 14 positions match TRBD2. Germline V gene sequence: CDR1 LGHNT, CDR2 FRNRAP. This CDR3 has 16 amino acids. The V gene end was trimmed by 1 base and the J gene end by 4 bases; junction bases not matched to a gene: 2.

For this clone: At one end the junction does not follow the germline gene, possibly because of a read error. V gene TRBV15 combines with J gene TRBJ2-3; TRBD2 agrees at 7 bases. There are 18 residues in the CDR3. Germline CDR1 is LNHNV and CDR2 is YYDKDF (reference sequence). CDR3 loop: CATSRELSTSDGTGTQYF. CDR3 bases: TGTGCCACCAGCAGAGAATTATCCACTAGCGATGGCACAGGTACGCAGTATTTT. Drawing the rest from reference TRBV15 and TRBJ2-3, the complete variable domain is DAMVIQNPRYQVTQFGKPVTLSCSQTLNHNVMYWYQQKSSQAPKLLFHYYDKDFNNEADTPDNFQSRRPNTSFCFLDIRSPGLGDTAMYLCATSRELSTSDGTGTQYFGPGTRLTVL.

The rearrangement uses TRBV6-6 and TRBJ2-7; D may be TRBD1 (6 bases). CDR3 length equals 12 residues. With 7 bases removed from V and 5 bases from J, the gap between germline ends came to 12 bases. Germline V gene lookup returns CDR1 MNHNY and CDR2 SVGAGI (reference sequence). The CDR3 DNA sequence: TGTGCCAGCACCTATCAGGGGCACGAGCAGTACTTC. Translation: CASTYQGHEQYF.

The genes are TRBV6-5 and TRBJ1-5; weak D call: TRBD1 (6 bases). This CDR3 contains 13 residues. Trimming took 7 bases from V and 7 from J, leaving 14 bases between them. CDR1 is MNHEY, CDR2 SVGAGI, per germline. Here the CDR3 DNA reads TGTGCCAGCAATCGGGGGGCCGGACAGCCCCAGCATTTT. This sequence encodes CASNRGAGQPQHF.

A word on this clone: Other DNA variants within this sample encode the same CDR3. The chain recombines TRBV12-5 with TRBJ2-3; D unclear. V was cut by 0 bases and J by 3 bases, with 4 bases left in between. CDR3 length: 13 amino acids. Germline-derived CDR1 and CDR2 are LGHNT and FRNRAP. CDR3 nucleotide sequence: TGTGCTAGTGGTTTGGTGGGTACAGATACGCAGTATTTT. Its translation: CASGLVGTDTQYF.

The chain recombines TRBV28 with TRBJ1-1; D remains ambiguous. The CDR3 covers 11 residues. CDR1 and CDR2 from the germline V gene are MDHEN and SYDVKM. V shed 3 bases and J shed 10 bases, with 9 bases lying between them. CDR3 residues: CASSFKGTAFF. The CDR3 DNA reads as TGTGCCAGCAGTTTTAAGGGAACAGCTTTCTTT.

The chain links TRBV6-5 to TRBJ2-3; tentative D call: TRBD2 (5 bases). Trimming removed 3 bases from V and 4 bases from J, with 11 bases in between. Germline V CDR1 and CDR2: MNHEY, SVGAGI. The CDR3 has 14 residues. As DNA, the CDR3 is TGTGCCAGCAGTTATGCGGGTCGGGCAGATACGCAGTATTTT. It yields the protein CASSYAGRADTQYF.

This clone was recorded only once. The chain links TRBV4-1 to TRBJ1-2; D perhaps matches TRBD1 (6 bases). This CDR3 comprises 14 residues. The V gene lost 5 bases and the J gene lost 5 bases, with 15 bases spanning the gap. Germline loops: CDR1 MGHRA, CDR2 YSYEKL. CDR3 residues: CASSSPGAGYGYTF. The CDR3 nucleotides are TGCGCCAGCAGCTCCCCGGGGGCTGGGTATGGCTACACCTTC.

This sequence joins TRBV2 and TRBJ2-7, with D possibly TRBD1 on 8 matching bases. The CDR3 has 14 amino acids. CDR1 and CDR2 from the germline V gene are SNHLY and FYNNEI. V shed 6 bases and J shed 3 bases, with 15 bases lying between them. The CDR3, as DNA: TGTGCCAGCAGGGCACAGGGGGGGAGCTACGAGCAGTACTTC. Its protein product is CASRAQGGSYEQYF.

CDR3 amino acids: CASSFRQGPLQETQYF. The CDR3 DNA sequence: TGTGCCAGCAGCTTTCGGCAGGGGCCTCTCCAAGAGACCCAGTACTTC. The chain couples TRBV7-8 to TRBJ2-5, with a weak D call TRBD1 (6 bases). V was cut by 3 bases and J by 1 base, with 15 bases left in between. The CDR3 extends over 16 amino acids. Germline V gene sequence: CDR1 SGHVS, CDR2 FQNEAQ.

The chain couples TRBV28 to TRBJ2-7; the D is unclear. V was trimmed by 6 bases and J by 4 bases, leaving 13 bases between them. CDR1 and CDR2 from the germline V gene are MDHEN and SYDVKM. The CDR3 length is 13 residues. This CDR3 is CASSSRQAYEQYV. The CDR3 nucleotides are TGTGCCAGCAGCTCACGTCAGGCGTACGAGCAGTACGTC.

This clone was detected only a few times. The V gene is TRBV5-1, the J gene TRBJ1-1; a possible D gene is TRBD1 (5 bases). The CDR3 contains 15 residues. Trimming removed 4 bases from V and 6 bases from J, with 19 bases in between. Germline-derived CDR1 and CDR2 are SGHRS and YFSETQ. CDR3: CASSSTGYSNAEAFF. CDR3 sequence (DNA): TGCGCCAGCAGCAGCACAGGATACAGTAACGCTGAAGCTTTCTTT.

The chain uses TRBV5-1 and TRBJ1-1, with unresolved D. The germline V and J ends were trimmed by 2 bases and 1 base, with 6 bases remaining between them. The CDR3 spans 13 residues. Germline values: CDR1 SGHRS, CDR2 YFSETQ. CDR3 sequence: CASSLLTNTEAFF. DNA of the CDR3: TGCGCCAGCAGCTTATTGACGAACACTGAAGCTTTCTTT.

The chain couples TRBV5-1 to TRBJ2-5; 8 bases align to TRBD1. Trimming cost V 5 bases and J 1 base; bases outside gene matches: 7. This CDR3 is 15 amino acids long. CDR1 and CDR2 from the germline V gene are SGHRS and YFSETQ. CDR3 bases: TGCGCCAGCAGACAGACAGGGGACACCCAAGAGACCCAGTACTTC. Residues: CASRQTGDTQETQYF.

The V call is TRBV28, the J call TRBJ2-7, with D possibly called TRBD1 or TRBD2 (6 bases each). The length of the CDR3 is 15 residues. The germline CDR1 and CDR2 sequences are MDHEN and SYDVKM. V lost 2 bases and J lost 6, with 17 bases in between. The CDR3 protein is CASSLRGTGGREQYF. Here the CDR3 DNA reads TGTGCCAGCAGTTTAAGGGGAACCGGGGGCCGCGAGCAGTACTTC.

The chain recombines TRBV2 with TRBJ2-5, with D tentatively TRBD1 or TRBD2 (5 bases each). Germline assignment: CDR1 SNHLY and CDR2 FYNNEI. Trimming took 7 bases from V and 2 from J, leaving 17 bases between them. CDR3 length: 15 residues. The CDR3 reads CASTIDGKGQETQYF. The CDR3 DNA reads as TGTGCCAGCACCATCGACGGGAAGGGGCAAGAGACCCAGTACTTC.

This clone occurred once. The genes are TRBV2 and TRBJ1-5; 9 bases are shared with TRBD1. The length of the CDR3 is 15 residues. In germline, CDR1 is SNHLY, CDR2 FYNNEI. V was pared by 6 bases and J by 2 bases, with 5 bases of the junction left unmatched. CDR3 loop: CASSVDRGGNQPQHF. CDR3 coding DNA: TGTGCCAGCAGCGTGGACAGGGGCGGCAATCAGCCCCAGCATTTT.

The rearrangement joins TRBV7-6 to TRBJ2-5, with D possibly matching TRBD1 (5 bases). Germline CDR1 is SGHVS and CDR2 is FNYEAQ. This CDR3 comprises 15 residues. V lost 1 base and J lost 1, with 10 bases in between. The CDR3 is CASSLVSQVQETQYF. The DNA of the CDR3 is TGTGCCAGCAGCTTAGTTTCACAGGTCCAAGAGACCCAGTACTTC.

The chain couples TRBV6-1 to TRBJ2-7, with 7 bases matching TRBD1. V was clipped by 3 bases and J by 2 bases; unmatched bases: 1. This CDR3 comprises 13 residues. In germline, CDR1 is MNHNS, CDR2 SASEGT. CDR3 protein: CASSDQGAYEQYV. The CDR3 DNA is TGTGCCAGCAGTGACCAGGGGGCCTACGAGCAGTACGTC.

The rearrangement uses TRBV5-1 and TRBJ2-7, with 9 bases fitting TRBD1. With 4 bases clipped from V and 6 bases from J, the junction kept 11 bases outside the gene matches. CDR1 and CDR2 (germline): SGHRS, YFSETQ. CDR3 length equals 15 residues. CDR3 protein: CASSSSGTGKVEQYF. The CDR3 nucleotides read TGCGCCAGCAGCAGCTCCGGGACAGGGAAGGTCGAGCAGTACTTC.

The chain links TRBV19 to TRBJ1-5; TRBD1 agrees at 8 bases. The trim removed 8 bases at V and 6 bases at J, leaving 9 bases unmatched. This CDR3 contains 14 residues. The V gene's germline CDR1 is LNHDA and CDR2 SQIVND (reference sequence). The DNA of the CDR3 is TGTGCCAGTTCCACGACAGGGGCGCGTCAGCCCCAGCATTTT. Residues: CASSTTGARQPQHF.